This TCR beta chain is drawn from a study of molecular identifiers for immune sequencing clone quantification. Looking at the study overall: RNA, taken in replicates from about 20,000 or 100,000 naive CD8 cells, was split five ways, with four sequenced.

The CDR3 consists of 17 residues. CDR1 is LGHDT, CDR2 YNNKEL, per germline (reference sequence). With listed TCR primers and previously described methods, bulk TCR libraries were prepared. TCRdb recomputed calls from the PCR reads with MiXCR, one row per CDR3 protein. Of tens of thousands of distinct CDR3 sequences in the sample, around a fifth were seen once. Comments on this clonotype: This may arise from a read error, as a much more abundant clone is one base away.

The naive CD8 libraries originated from between 20,000 and 1,000,000 sorted cells and drew on 10%, 30% or 50% RNA. This sequence was found in a human donor in good health. Some libraries in this study had Jurkat cell RNA spiked in. The source material was naive CD8+ T cells from blood, with Jurkat cell RNA spiked in. Subset noted: FACS-sorted CD8+CD4-CCR7+CD45RA+ naive T cells. The chain carries TRBV3-1 and TRBJ2-2; D not certain. The CDR3 nucleotides read TGTGCCGGCAGCCAAGACCCCCAAACAGAGAACACCGGGGAGCTGTTTTTT. Its translation is CAGSQDPQTENTGELFF.